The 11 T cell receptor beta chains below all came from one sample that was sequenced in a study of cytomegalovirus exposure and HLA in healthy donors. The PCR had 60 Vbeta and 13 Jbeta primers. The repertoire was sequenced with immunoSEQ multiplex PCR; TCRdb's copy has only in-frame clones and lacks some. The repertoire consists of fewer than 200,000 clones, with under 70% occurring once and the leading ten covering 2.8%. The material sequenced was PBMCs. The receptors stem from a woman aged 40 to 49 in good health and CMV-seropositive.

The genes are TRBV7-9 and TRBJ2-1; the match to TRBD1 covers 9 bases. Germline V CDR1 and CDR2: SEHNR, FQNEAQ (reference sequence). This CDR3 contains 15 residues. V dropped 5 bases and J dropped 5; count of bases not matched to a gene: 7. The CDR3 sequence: CASSPGQGVHNEQFF. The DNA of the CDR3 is TGTGCCAGCAGCCCGGGACAGGGCGTGCACAATGAGCAGTTCTTC. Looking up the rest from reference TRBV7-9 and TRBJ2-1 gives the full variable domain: DTGVSQNPRHKITKRGQNVTFRCDPISEHNRLYWYRQTLGQGPEFLTYFQNEAQLEKSRLLSDRFSAERPKGSFSTLEIQRTEQGDSAMYLCASSPGQGVHNEQFFGPGTRLTVL.

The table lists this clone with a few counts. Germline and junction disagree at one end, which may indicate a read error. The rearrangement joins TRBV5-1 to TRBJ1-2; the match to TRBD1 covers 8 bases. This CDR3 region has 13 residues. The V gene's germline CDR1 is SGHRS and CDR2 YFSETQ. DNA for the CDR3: TGCGCCAGCAGCTACGGACAGGGCTATGGCTACCCCTTC. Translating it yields CASSYGQGYGYPF.

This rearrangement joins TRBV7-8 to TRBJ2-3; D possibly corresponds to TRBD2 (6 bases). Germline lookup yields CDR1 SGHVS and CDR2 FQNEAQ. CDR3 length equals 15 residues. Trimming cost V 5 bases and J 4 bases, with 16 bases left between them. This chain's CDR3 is CASSPQTSLADTQYF. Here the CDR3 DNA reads TGTGCCAGCAGCCCCCAGACTAGTCTGGCAGATACGCAGTATTTT. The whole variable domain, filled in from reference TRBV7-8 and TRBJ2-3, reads GAGVSQSPRYKVAKRGQDVALRCDPISGHVSLFWYQQALGQGPEFLTYFQNEAQLDKSGLPSDRFFAERPEGSVSTLKIQRTQQEDSAVYLCASSPQTSLADTQYFGPGTRLTVL.

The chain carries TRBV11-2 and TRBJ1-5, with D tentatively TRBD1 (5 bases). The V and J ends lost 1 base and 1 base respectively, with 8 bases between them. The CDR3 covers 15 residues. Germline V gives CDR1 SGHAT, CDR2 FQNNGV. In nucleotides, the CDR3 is TGTGCCAGCAGCTTAGGTCGGGGGAGCAATCAGCCCCAGCATTTT. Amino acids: CASSLGRGSNQPQHF.

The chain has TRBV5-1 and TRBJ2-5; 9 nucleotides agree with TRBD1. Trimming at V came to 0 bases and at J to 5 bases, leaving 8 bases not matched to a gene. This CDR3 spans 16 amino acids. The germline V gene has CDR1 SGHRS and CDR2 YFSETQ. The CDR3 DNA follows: TGCGCCAGCAGCTTGGCGGGACAGGGTTCAGGGGAGACCCAGTACTTC. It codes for CASSLAGQGSGETQYF. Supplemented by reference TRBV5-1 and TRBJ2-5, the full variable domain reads KAGVTQTPRYLIKTRGQQVTLSCSPISGHRSVSWYQQTPGQGLQFLFEYFSETQRNKGNFPGRFSGRQFSNSRSEMNVSTLELGDSALYLCASSLAGQGSGETQYFGPGTRLLVL.

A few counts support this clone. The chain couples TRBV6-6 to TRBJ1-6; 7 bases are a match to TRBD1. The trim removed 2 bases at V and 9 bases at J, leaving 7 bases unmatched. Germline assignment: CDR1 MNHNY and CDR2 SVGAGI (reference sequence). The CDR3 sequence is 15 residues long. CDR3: CASSYSQGVVSPLHF. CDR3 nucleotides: TGTGCCAGCAGTTACAGCCAGGGGGTGGTTTCACCCCTCCACTTT.

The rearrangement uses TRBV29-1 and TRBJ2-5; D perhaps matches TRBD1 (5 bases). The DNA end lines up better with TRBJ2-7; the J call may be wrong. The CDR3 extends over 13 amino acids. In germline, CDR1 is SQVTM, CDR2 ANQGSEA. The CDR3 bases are TGCAGCGTCCAGGGATTGGGATCCTACGAGCAGTACTTC. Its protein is CSVQGLGSYEQYF.

The CDR3 reads CASSGIAGANEQYF. In DNA form, the CDR3 reads TGTGCCAGTAGTGGGATAGCGGGGGCTAACGAGCAGTACTTC. The chain recombines TRBV19 with TRBJ2-7; 9 bases are a match to TRBD2. The CDR3 is made up of 14 amino acids. CDR1 and CDR2 (germline): LNHDA, SQIVND (reference sequence). V lost 5 bases and J lost 5; bases outside the gene matches: 7.

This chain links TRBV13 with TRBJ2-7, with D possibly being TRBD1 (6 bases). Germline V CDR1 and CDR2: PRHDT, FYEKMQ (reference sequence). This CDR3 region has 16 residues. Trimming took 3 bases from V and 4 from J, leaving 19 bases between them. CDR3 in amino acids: CASSLGRPDQGYEQYF. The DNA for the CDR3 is TGTGCCAGCAGCTTGGGACGCCCGGACCAGGGGTACGAGCAGTACTTC.

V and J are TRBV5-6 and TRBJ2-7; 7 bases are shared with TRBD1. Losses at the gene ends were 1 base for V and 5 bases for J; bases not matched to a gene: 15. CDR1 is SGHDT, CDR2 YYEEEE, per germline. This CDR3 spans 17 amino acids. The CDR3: CASSLLGTRGPNDEQYF. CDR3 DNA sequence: TGTGCCAGCAGCTTGCTCGGGACAAGGGGGCCTAACGACGAGCAGTACTTC.

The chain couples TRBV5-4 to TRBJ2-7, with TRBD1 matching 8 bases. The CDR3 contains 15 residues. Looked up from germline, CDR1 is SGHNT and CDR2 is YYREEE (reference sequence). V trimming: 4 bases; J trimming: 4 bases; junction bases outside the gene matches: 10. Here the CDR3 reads CASSAGQGEWYEQYF. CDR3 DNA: TGTGCCAGCAGCGCCGGACAGGGCGAGTGGTACGAGCAGTACTTC.